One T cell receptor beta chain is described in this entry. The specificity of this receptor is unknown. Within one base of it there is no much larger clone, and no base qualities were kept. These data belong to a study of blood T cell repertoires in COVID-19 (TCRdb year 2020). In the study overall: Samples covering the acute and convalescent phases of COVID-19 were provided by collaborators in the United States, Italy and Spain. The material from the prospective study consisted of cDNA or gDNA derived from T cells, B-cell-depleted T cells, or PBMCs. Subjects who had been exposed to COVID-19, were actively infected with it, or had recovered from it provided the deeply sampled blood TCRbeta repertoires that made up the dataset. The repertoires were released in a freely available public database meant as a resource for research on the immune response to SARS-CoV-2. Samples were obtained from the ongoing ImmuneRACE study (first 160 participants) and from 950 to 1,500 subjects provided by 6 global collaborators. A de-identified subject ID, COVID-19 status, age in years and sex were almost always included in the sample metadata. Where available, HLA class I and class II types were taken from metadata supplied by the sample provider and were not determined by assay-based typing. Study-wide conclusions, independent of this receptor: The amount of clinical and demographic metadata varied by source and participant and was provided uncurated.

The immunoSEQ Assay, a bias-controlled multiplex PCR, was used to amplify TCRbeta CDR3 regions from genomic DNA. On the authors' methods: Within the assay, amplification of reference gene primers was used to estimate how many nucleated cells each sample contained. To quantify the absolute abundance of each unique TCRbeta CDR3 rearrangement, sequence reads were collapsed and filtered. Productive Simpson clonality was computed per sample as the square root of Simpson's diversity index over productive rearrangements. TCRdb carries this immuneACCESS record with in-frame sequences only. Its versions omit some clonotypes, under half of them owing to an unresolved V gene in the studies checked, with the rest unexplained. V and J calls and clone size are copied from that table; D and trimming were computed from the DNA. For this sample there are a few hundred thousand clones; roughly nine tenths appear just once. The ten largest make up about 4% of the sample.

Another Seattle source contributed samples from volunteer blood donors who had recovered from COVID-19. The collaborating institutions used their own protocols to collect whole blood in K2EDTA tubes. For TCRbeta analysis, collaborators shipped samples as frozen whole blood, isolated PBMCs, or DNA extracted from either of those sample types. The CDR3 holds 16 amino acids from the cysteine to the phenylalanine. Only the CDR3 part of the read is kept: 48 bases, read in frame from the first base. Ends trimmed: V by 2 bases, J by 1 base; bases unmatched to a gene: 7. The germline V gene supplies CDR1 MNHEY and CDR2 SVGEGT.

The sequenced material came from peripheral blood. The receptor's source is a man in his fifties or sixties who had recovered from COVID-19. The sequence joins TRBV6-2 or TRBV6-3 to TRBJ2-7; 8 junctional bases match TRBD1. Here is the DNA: TGTGCCAGCAGTTACACGGACAGGGCTCTATCCTACGAGCAGTACTTC. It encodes CASSYTDRALSYEQYF.